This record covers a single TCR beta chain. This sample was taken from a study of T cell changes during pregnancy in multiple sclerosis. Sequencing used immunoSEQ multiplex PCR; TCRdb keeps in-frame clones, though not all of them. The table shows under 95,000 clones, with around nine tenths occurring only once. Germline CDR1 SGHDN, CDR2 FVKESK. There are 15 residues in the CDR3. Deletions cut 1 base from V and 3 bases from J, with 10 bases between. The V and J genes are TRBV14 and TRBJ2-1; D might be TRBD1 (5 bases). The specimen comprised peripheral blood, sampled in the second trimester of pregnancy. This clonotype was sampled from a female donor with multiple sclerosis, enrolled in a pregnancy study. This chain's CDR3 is CASSQAGWYYNEQFF. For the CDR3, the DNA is TGTGCCAGCAGCCAAGCAGGGTGGTACTACAATGAGCAGTTCTTC.